This T cell receptor beta chain was retrieved from a study of tumor-infiltrating lymphocytes in primary liver carcinoma. Study background: Men as well as women, aged 30 to 69 years, made up the patients. There were roughly 3.5 to 8 million productive TCRbeta reads per sample, a yield similar across tissue types. Study-wide results and caveats: Tumor region pairs shared more overlap than did tumor-adjacent and tumor-blood pairs.

Each 20-30 mg portion of unsorted bulk tissue served as the source for co-extraction of RNA and DNA. CDR1 GTSNPN and CDR2 SVGIG come from the germline V gene (reference sequence). CDR3 length equals 14 residues. Starting material of around 490 ng total RNA yielded TCR beta cDNA via a constant-region primer. Three nested multiplex PCR rounds, a slightly modified ARM-PCR, produced the libraries for TCR beta. The first two PCR rounds, around 10 cycles each, used TRBV1-TRBV30 forward primers and a C-beta reverse primer. TCRdb itself ran the multiplex PCR reads through MiXCR, one entry per CDR3 protein. The table lists under 200,000 distinct CDR3 sequences, around four fifths of them singletons. In the case of this clonotype: The antigen is unknown. A read error may account for a junction end that differs from germline.

The chain joins TRBV30 to TRBJ2-5; no firm D call. The receptor's source is a man in his forties with primary liver carcinoma and hepatitis B virus infection. Sequenced input: tumor tissue from primary liver carcinoma. This CDR3 reads CSWITSSGWETQYF. In DNA, the CDR3 is TGTTCCTGGATTACCTCCTCGGGCTGGGAGACCCAGTACTTC.